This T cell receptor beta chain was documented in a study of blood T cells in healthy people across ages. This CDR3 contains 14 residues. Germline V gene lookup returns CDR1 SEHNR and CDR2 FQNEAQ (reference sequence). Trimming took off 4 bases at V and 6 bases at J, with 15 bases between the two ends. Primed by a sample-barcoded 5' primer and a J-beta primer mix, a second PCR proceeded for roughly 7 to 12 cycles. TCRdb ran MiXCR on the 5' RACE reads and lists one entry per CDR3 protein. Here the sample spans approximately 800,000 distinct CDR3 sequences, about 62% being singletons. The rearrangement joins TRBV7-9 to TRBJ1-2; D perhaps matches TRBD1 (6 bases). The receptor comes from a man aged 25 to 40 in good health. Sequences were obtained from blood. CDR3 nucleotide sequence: TGTGCCAGCAGCTCAACTCGGGGGGACAATGGCTACACCTTC. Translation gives CASSSTRGDNGYTF.